This T cell receptor beta chain was identified in a study of read filtering for tumor transcriptome and immune sequencing. There are many counts of this clonotype. What it binds is not known. Study results and limitations: Correlation between methods rose after single-read clonotypes were removed.

The library was built from 400 ng RNA with molecular barcoded adaptors for alpha/delta and beta/gamma chains. MiXCR was run by TCRdb on the reads, yielding one entry per CDR3 protein. The sample yields roughly 69,000 distinct CDR3 sequences, approximately 14% seen once. Between the trimmed V and J ends, which lost 5 bases and 4 bases, there was a span of 9 bases. This CDR3 spans 11 amino acids. Germline CDR1 is SQVTM and CDR2 is ANQGSEA. The receptor was derived from a donor at least 40 years old with multiple myeloma. The sequenced sample consisted of a population of CD138-negative cells sorted from bone marrow. V gene TRBV29-1 combines with J gene TRBJ2-7; D gene unclear. CDR3 coding DNA: TGCAGCGTTTATGACATGTACGAGCAGTACTTC. Translating it yields CSVYDMYEQYF.